Listed below are T cell receptor beta chains from one sample, sequenced in a study of cytomegalovirus exposure and HLA in healthy donors. Libraries were prepared by immunoSEQ multiplex PCR; TCRdb keeps only in-frame clonotypes and omits some of them. The repertoire holds about 130,000 clones, with around 74% as singletons. Sequences were obtained from PBMCs. The receptors were sampled from a woman in her fifties or sixties in good health and CMV-seropositive. CDR3s include the opening cysteine and the closing phenylalanine or tryptophan. A D gene is named only where the DNA matches it firmly. Size values are once, few and many counts, or a class for expanded clones, and some rows have none.

j_call | clone_size | v_call | d_call | cdr3_nt | cdr3_aa
TRBJ2-5 | NA | TRBV7-2 | NA | TGTGCCAGCAGCAGAGTGTCAGAGACCCAGTACTTC | CASSRVSETQYF
TRBJ1-2 | NA | TRBV6-5 | NA | TGTGCCAGCAGTAGACGGACACGTAACTATGGCTACACCTTC | CASSRRTRNYGYTF
TRBJ1-1 | once | TRBV2 | NA | TGTGCCAGCAGTAGCGAGGGAGGGGACACTGAAGCTTTCTTT | CASSSEGGDTEAFF
TRBJ1-2 | NA | TRBV27 | NA | TGTGCCAGCAGACTCTTTCAGGGAGGCGGCTACACCTTC | CASRLFQGGGYTF
TRBJ1-6 | NA | TRBV7-2 | NA | TGTGCCAGCAGCGTCGCGAGGCGCTATAATTCACCCCTCCACTTT | CASSVARRYNSPLHF
TRBJ1-2 | NA | TRBV30 | TRBD1 | TGTGCCTGGGCCGGGACAGGGACCCTCGGGGGAGGCTACACCTTC | CAWAGTGTLGGGYTF
TRBJ2-5 | once | TRBV25-1 | TRBD1 | TGTGCCAGCAAATCGCGACAGGGAGAGACCCAGTACTTC | CASKSRQGETQYF
TRBJ2-5 | few | TRBV13 | TRBD1 | TGTGCCAGCAGCTTATTCTCTACAGGGGGGATACAAGAGACCCAGTACTTC | CASSLFSTGGIQETQYF
TRBJ1-2 | NA | TRBV30 | NA | TGTGCCTGGAGTGTAATCTTGCAGGGCGTCACCTTC | CAWSVILQGVTF
TRBJ2-3 | once | TRBV2 | TRBD1 | TGTGCCGGTAGGACAGGCTCTAGCACAGATACGCAGTATTTT | CAGRTGSSTDTQYF
TRBJ1-5 | NA | TRBV5-4 | NA | TGTGCCAGCAGCTTTGGAGGGTTCAATCAGCCCCAGCATTTT | CASSFGGFNQPQHF
TRBJ2-5 | NA | TRBV5-5 | TRBD2 | TGTGCCAGCAGCCCAGGACTAGCGGGGCGTCCAGAGACCCAGTACTTC | CASSPGLAGRPETQYF
TRBJ2-7 | few | TRBV5-6 | TRBD1 | TGTGCCAGCAGCTTGTATGGACAGGGGGACCACGAGCAGTACTTC | CASSLYGQGDHEQYF
TRBJ2-7 | NA | TRBV21-1 | NA | TGTGCCAGCAGCAAAGGAGAGACATCCTCCTACGAGCAGTACTTC | CASSKGETSSYEQYF
TRBJ2-1 | NA | TRBV9 | TRBD1 | TGTGCCAGCAGCGGGCGGACAGGGGAGGGGAATGAGCAGTTCTTC | CASSGRTGEGNEQFF
TRBJ1-2 | NA | TRBV5-4 | NA | TGTGCCAGCCACAGTAAGGCCTACTATGGCTACACCTTC | CASHSKAYYGYTF
TRBJ2-2 | NA | TRBV5-4 | TRBD2 | TGTGCCAGCAGTATGATAGCGGGGGCCGACACCGGGGAGCTGTTTTTT | CASSMIAGADTGELFF
TRBJ2-2 | NA | TRBV23-1 | TRBD1 | TGCGCCAGCAGTCAACCGACAGGGACCGGGGAGCTGTTTTTT | CASSQPTGTGELFF
TRBJ2-5 | few | TRBV9 | NA | TGTGCCAGCAGCGTAGCGGGGGACGAGACCCAGTACTTC | CASSVAGDETQYF
TRBJ2-4 | NA | TRBV11-2 | NA | TGTGCCAGCAGCCCCCTGGGGCCCCTAGCCAAAAACATTCAGTACTTC | CASSPLGPLAKNIQYF
TRBJ2-2 | NA | TRBV6-6 | TRBD2 | TGTGCCAGCAACCAGCGGGGGATCAACACCGGGGAGCTGTTTTTT | CASNQRGINTGELFF
TRBJ1-1 | few | TRBV6-6 | NA | TGTGCCAGCAGAGACGGGTACACTGAAGCTTTCTTT | CASRDGYTEAFF
TRBJ2-3 | NA | TRBV7-2 | NA | TGTGCCAGCAGCTTAGCGCAGGGGGGTTTTTCCACAGATACGCAGTATTTT | CASSLAQGGFSTDTQYF
TRBJ2-1 | NA | TRBV18 | TRBD2 | TGTGCCAGCTCGGGAGCGGGGTCCTCCTACAATGAGCAGTTCTTC | CASSGAGSSYNEQFF
TRBJ2-5 | NA | TRBV5-4 | TRBD2 | TGTGCCAGCCGTCTAGCGGGGGGGCTCCAAGAGACCCAGTACTTC | CASRLAGGLQETQYF
TRBJ2-7 | NA | TRBV7-2 | TRBD1 | TGTGCCAGCAGCCCGACAGGGCAAAGCTCCTACGAGCAGTACTTC | CASSPTGQSSYEQYF
TRBJ1-2 | NA | TRBV6-1 | NA | TGTGCCAGCAGTGAAGCGCATCCCGGGACTCTGGGCTACACCTTC | CASSEAHPGTLGYTF
TRBJ2-1 | NA | TRBV2 | TRBD2 | TGTGCCAGCAGGGGCCTAGCGGGGTACAATGAGCAGTTCTTC | CASRGLAGYNEQFF
TRBJ1-1 | NA | TRBV6-1 | NA | TGTGCCAGCAGTGTCCGGCGAGGCACTGAAGCTTTCTTT | CASSVRRGTEAFF
TRBJ2-7 | NA | TRBV5-6 | NA | TGTGCCAGCAGCACCCGACTCGGTGGCGCTTCCGAGCAGTACTTC | CASSTRLGGASEQYF
TRBJ1-5 | NA | TRBV16 | TRBD1 | TGTGCCAGCAGCCAGAGGGACAGTAGCAATCAGCCCCAGCATTTT | CASSQRDSSNQPQHF
TRBJ1-5 | NA | TRBV2 | NA | TGTGCCAGCAGGGCCGGTGGGAGGGGGTTTAATCAGCCCCAGCATTTT | CASRAGGRGFNQPQHF
TRBJ2-2 | NA | TRBV2 | TRBD2 | TGTGCCAGCCGGAGCGGGGGGGCAAGGGACCCGGAGCTGTTTTTT | CASRSGGARDPELFF
TRBJ1-2 | once | TRBV5-1 | NA | TGCGCCAGCAGCTTGGAGGGGCTTGCCTATGGCTACACCTTC | CASSLEGLAYGYTF
TRBJ1-2 | NA | TRBV21-1 | NA | TGTGCCAGCAGCAAGCCCCAGGGGGGCGGGGGGCCTTATGGCTACCCCTTC | CASSKPQGGGGPYGYPF
TRBJ2-4 | NA | TRBV5-8 | NA | TGTGCCAGCCCCGCGGGGTCAGACAAAAACATTCAGTACTTC | CASPAGSDKNIQYF
TRBJ2-1 | NA | TRBV30 | NA | TGTGCCTGGAGTATGGGAGGCTCGCCCGCCTTCGACAATGAGCAGTTCTTC | CAWSMGGSPAFDNEQFF
TRBJ1-2 | once | TRBV6-5 | NA | TGTGCCAGCAACTCTCCACTAGGCTATGGCTACCCCTTC | CASNSPLGYGYPF
TRBJ1-3 | NA | TRBV18 | TRBD1 | TGTGCCAGCTCCCCGATGAACGGACAGGGAACTGGAAACACCATATATTTT | CASSPMNGQGTGNTIYF
TRBJ2-2 | NA | TRBV5-1 | TRBD2 | TGCGCCAGCAGCCCTGCGCGGGGGAGGAACACCGGGGAGCTGTTTTTT | CASSPARGRNTGELFF
TRBJ2-1 | NA | TRBV12-5 | NA | TGTGCTAGTGGCCCTTGGCGGGGCGACGATGAGCAGTTCTTC | CASGPWRGDDEQFF
TRBJ2-1 | once | TRBV11-3 | TRBD2 | TGTGCCAGCAGCCCCCCAGCGGGAAGAGGGGACAATGAGCAGTTCTTC | CASSPPAGRGDNEQFF
TRBJ2-7 | NA | TRBV4-2 | NA | TGTGCCAGCAGCGTAAGCTACGGGTCCTACGAGCAGTACTTC | CASSVSYGSYEQYF
TRBJ1-1 | NA | TRBV18 | NA | TGTGCCAGCTCGGTGTGGCTTGAGAACACTGAAGCTTTCTTT | CASSVWLENTEAFF
TRBJ2-1 | NA | TRBV29-1 | NA | TGCAGCGTTGGAGGGTACAATGAGCAGTTCTTC | CSVGGYNEQFF
TRBJ2-2 | once | TRBV2 | TRBD2 | TGTGCCAGCAAACTACTAGCGGGGGGTTCCACCGGGGAGCTGTTTTTT | CASKLLAGGSTGELFF
TRBJ1-1 | NA | TRBV6-6 | NA | TGTGCCAGCAGCTGGGATGGGGCGAACACTGAAGCTTTCTTT | CASSWDGANTEAFF
TRBJ1-2 | NA | TRBV27 | NA | TGTGCCAGTCGGCGCCCGGCGGGTGGCTACACCTTC | CASRRPAGGYTF
TRBJ2-2 | NA | TRBV6-6 | NA | TGTGCCAGCAGTTGGGGACAGAACACCGGGGAGCTGTTTTTT | CASSWGQNTGELFF
TRBJ1-1 | NA | TRBV6-1 | NA | TGTGCCAGCAGTGCGGTTGGAGGCGCTGAAGCTTTCTTT | CASSAVGGAEAFF
TRBJ1-5 | many | TRBV10-3 | NA | TGTGCCATCAGTGAGATAACAGGGATCCAGCCCCAGCATTTT | CAISEITGIQPQHF
TRBJ1-5 | NA | TRBV2 | TRBD1 | TGTGCCAGCGGGGAGACAGGGAGAGTCCATTTT | CASGETGRVHF